The 32 T cell receptor beta chains given below trace back to one sample, sequenced in a study of T cells after yellow fever vaccination. Each CDR3 protein gets one entry after TCRdb re-called the 5' RACE reads with MiXCR. The repertoire holds 360,000 or so distinct CDR3 sequences, with around 10% as singletons. Sample: PBMCs, taken on the day of the first yellow fever vaccination. The receptors originated from a man aged 18 to 29 who received the YFV17D yellow fever vaccine.

In its sample, this clonotype was seen a few times. The genes are TRBV5-1 and TRBJ1-1; unclear D gene. CDR3 length: 15 residues. The germline V gene encodes CDR1 SGHRS and CDR2 YFSETQ. V gave up 0 bases and J gave up 5 bases, with 14 bases separating them. CDR3 nucleotides: TGCGCCAGCAGCTTGGCGGGGTTGTTATTGACTGAAGCTTTCTTT. It encodes CASSLAGLLLTEAFF.

The CDR3 protein is CASSLSVTDTQYF. The CDR3 nucleotides read TGTGCCAGCAGCTTATCAGTCACAGATACGCAGTATTTT. V is TRBV7-2 and J is TRBJ2-3; D unclear. The CDR3 runs to 13 residues. The V end lost 2 bases, the J end lost 2 bases, and 5 bases lay between the germline ends. The V gene's germline CDR1 is SGHTA and CDR2 FQGNSA.

This clonotype was observed a handful of times. CDR3 DNA sequence: TGTGCCAGCAGAACTCGAGGGGGCTCCTACGAGCAGTACTTC. Protein: CASRTRGGSYEQYF. The gene calls are TRBV6-2 or TRBV6-3 and TRBJ2-7; weak D call: TRBD1 (6 bases). The germline gives CDR1 MNHEY, CDR2 SVGEGT. Trimming cost V 6 bases and J 0 bases, with 12 bases left between them. The CDR3 is 14 residues long.

This clonotype was seen more than once but under ten times. Here the CDR3 DNA reads TGTGCCAGCACGCAGGGATCGGATACGCAGTATTTT. Translated: CASTQGSDTQYF. The chain carries TRBV28 and TRBJ2-3; D might be TRBD1 (5 bases). Trimming left V 7 bases short and J 6 bases short, with 11 bases between. Per germline, CDR1 MDHEN and CDR2 SYDVKM. The CDR3 is 12 amino acids.

This clonotype showed up just a few times. The V and J genes are TRBV2 and TRBJ1-4; the D is unclear. Germline V gives CDR1 SNHLY, CDR2 FYNNEI. This CDR3 has 13 amino acids. V lost 7 bases and J lost 7, with 13 bases in between. The DNA for the CDR3 is TGTGCCAGCACTGGGGAAGGAGGTGAAAAACTGTTTTTT. Its protein is CASTGEGGEKLFF.

The gene calls are TRBV6-5 and TRBJ2-5, with 8 bases identical to TRBD2. The ends lost 4 bases at V and 2 bases at J; junction bases unmatched: 6. The CDR3 is 15 amino acids. The germline gives CDR1 MNHEY, CDR2 SVGAGI. The CDR3 loop reads CASSLPGGGQETQYF. The DNA of the CDR3 is TGTGCCAGCAGTTTACCCGGGGGGGGACAAGAGACCCAGTACTTC.

The chain joins TRBV7-9 to TRBJ2-3, with no clear D. Germline CDR1 SEHNR, CDR2 FQNEAQ (reference sequence). Trimming took 5 bases from V and 7 from J, leaving 7 bases between them. The CDR3 loop spans 11 amino acids. CDR3 amino acids: CASSPVYTQYF. The CDR3 DNA follows: TGTGCCAGCAGCCCGGTTTATACGCAGTATTTT.

The chain couples TRBV4-1 to TRBJ2-4; D is ambiguous. The V gene lost 4 bases and the J gene lost 0 bases, with 7 bases spanning the gap. CDR3 length: 14 amino acids. The germline gives CDR1 MGHRA, CDR2 YSYEKL. In DNA, the CDR3 is TGCGCCAGCAGCCTCCCGGTAGCCAAAAACATTCAGTACTTC. Translating it yields CASSLPVAKNIQYF.

V gene TRBV7-9 combines with J gene TRBJ1-1; no clear D gene. This CDR3 is 13 amino acids long. CDR1 is SEHNR, CDR2 FQNEAQ, per germline (reference sequence). With 5 bases removed from V and 5 bases from J, the gap between germline ends came to 12 bases. CDR3 in DNA: TGTGCCAGCAGCCCAACACTGTGGACTGAAGCTTTCTTT. This encodes CASSPTLWTEAFF.

This clonotype was found a few times. The V call is TRBV19, the J call TRBJ2-2; D uncertain. V was cut by 0 bases and J by 5 bases, with 4 bases left in between. CDR3 length: 13 residues. CDR1 and CDR2 from the germline V gene are LNHDA and SQIVND (reference sequence). Here the CDR3 reads CASSIDRTGELFF. For the CDR3, the DNA is TGTGCCAGTAGTATAGATCGAACCGGGGAGCTGTTTTTT.

Many counts were recorded for this clonotype. This chain uses TRBV29-1 with TRBJ2-3, with D tentatively TRBD1 (5 bases). The CDR3 runs to 12 residues. CDR1 is SQVTM, CDR2 ANQGSEA, per germline. Between the trimmed V and J ends, which lost 3 bases and 1 base, there was a span of 5 bases. CDR3 in amino acids: CSVDRGTDTQYF. In DNA form, the CDR3 reads TGCAGCGTTGACAGGGGCACAGATACGCAGTATTTT.

The chain joins TRBV5-1 to TRBJ1-1, with a tentative D call TRBD1 (5 bases). This CDR3 region has 16 residues. The germline V gene encodes CDR1 SGHRS and CDR2 YFSETQ. Trimming removed 0 bases from V and 1 base from J, with 13 bases in between. The CDR3 is CASSLAVGLGNTEAFF. The CDR3, as DNA: TGCGCCAGCAGCTTGGCCGTGGGGCTGGGGAACACTGAAGCTTTCTTT.

In its sample, this clonotype was seen many times. This chain uses TRBV28 with TRBJ2-7, with a weak D call TRBD1 (6 bases). Trimming cost V 2 bases and J 6 bases, with 14 bases left between them. The germline V gene encodes CDR1 MDHEN and CDR2 SYDVKM. This CDR3 spans 14 amino acids. The CDR3 here is CASSLSRAGVEQYV. The CDR3 DNA sequence: TGTGCCAGCAGTTTAAGTCGGGCAGGGGTCGAGCAGTACGTC.

This clonotype has just a few counts. DNA for the CDR3: TGTGCCAGCTCAGGAGGTGGCTACACCTTC. This codes for CASSGGGYTF. The chain uses TRBV5-8 and TRBJ1-2; the D is unclear. The CDR3 sequence is 10 residues long. V lost 7 bases and J 7 bases, leaving 8 bases between the germline ends. CDR1 is SGHTS and CDR2 is YDEGEE in the germline V gene. The complete variable domain, with remaining parts taken from reference TRBV5-8 and TRBJ1-2, reads EAGVTQSPTHLIKTRGQQATLRCSPISGHTSVYWYQQALGLGLQFLLWYDEGEERNRGNFPPRFSGRQFPNYSSELNVNALELEDSALYLCASSGGGYTFGSGTRLTVV.

CDR3 DNA sequence: TGCGCCAGCAATACGGTCGGGCAGGGCGCCGGGGAGCTGTTTTTT. Amino acids: CASNTVGQGAGELFF. The chain carries TRBV5-1 and TRBJ2-2; tentative D call: TRBD1 (5 bases). Between the trimmed V and J ends, which lost 6 bases and 6 bases, there was a span of 18 bases. CDR1 and CDR2 (germline): SGHRS, YFSETQ. The CDR3 runs to 15 residues.

This clonotype was detected only a few times. V gene TRBV3-1 combines with J gene TRBJ1-1; possibly TRBD1 for D (5 bases). This CDR3 has 14 residues. CDR1 LGHDT and CDR2 YNNKEL come from the germline V gene (reference sequence). V lost 3 bases, J lost 1 base, and 9 bases lay in between. CDR3 in amino acids: CASSHDRKNTEAFF. The CDR3 coding sequence is TGTGCCAGCAGCCACGACAGAAAGAACACTGAAGCTTTCTTT.

The chain employs TRBV5-1 and TRBJ2-3, with D possibly being TRBD1 (5 bases). The CDR3 loop spans 15 amino acids. Trimming stripped 7 bases from V and 1 base from J, with 16 bases between. Germline CDR1 reads SGHRS; CDR2 reads YFSETQ. As DNA, the CDR3 is TGCGCCAGCCGCCTAAGGGGCGCCGGCACAGATACGCAGTATTTT. This translates into CASRLRGAGTDTQYF.

This clonotype has at least ten counts. This rearrangement joins TRBV12-3 or TRBV12-4 to TRBJ2-1; D remains unclear. The CDR3 loop spans 14 amino acids. V lost 3 bases, J lost 6 bases, and 12 bases lay in between. The CDR3 DNA follows: TGTGCCAGCAGTTTCCTGGATGGGTTCAATGAGCAGTTCTTC. Translated, it gives CASSFLDGFNEQFF.

Only a few counts were recorded for this clonotype. The chain joins TRBV12-3 or TRBV12-4 to TRBJ2-6, with a tentative D call TRBD1 (6 bases). The CDR3 sequence is 16 residues long. The V and J ends lost 11 bases and 0 bases respectively, with 17 bases between them. The CDR3, as DNA: TGTGCCTCTTCCGGACAGTTTTCCTCTGGGGCCAACGTCCTGACTTTC. Encoded protein: CASSGQFSSGANVLTF.

This clonotype was recorded many times. The gene calls are TRBV4-1 and TRBJ2-4, with no clear D. The CDR3 is 13 amino acids. Trimming took off 8 bases at V and 2 bases at J, with 10 bases between the two ends. Per germline, CDR1 MGHRA and CDR2 YSYEKL. This CDR3 reads CASSQSTKNIQYF. The DNA of the CDR3 is TGCGCCAGCTCCCAGTCCACCAAAAACATTCAGTACTTC.

This clonotype was seen at least ten times. This chain links TRBV6-1 with TRBJ2-2; D might be TRBD1 (7 bases). The CDR3 covers 17 residues. V was pared by 6 bases and J by 4 bases, with 21 bases between. Germline assignment: CDR1 MNHNS and CDR2 SASEGT. The CDR3 sequence is CASSLTGRDSVTGELFF. The CDR3, as DNA: TGTGCCAGCAGCCTAACCGGGCGGGACAGCGTCACCGGGGAGCTGTTTTTT.

This clonotype was counted at least ten times. The junction departs from germline at one end; a sequencing error may be responsible. The rearrangement uses TRBV5-1 and TRBJ2-5; the D is unclear. The CDR3 is made up of 11 amino acids. Germline CDR1 is SGHRS and CDR2 is YFSETQ. The CDR3 loop is CASSFQETQYF. CDR3 nucleotides: TGTGCCAGCAGCTTCCAAGAGACCCAGTACTTC.

DNA for the CDR3: TGTGCCAGCAGTTCTATGACTAGCGGACAAGAGACCCAGTACTTC. Its protein is CASSSMTSGQETQYF. The chain combines TRBV6-2 or TRBV6-3 with TRBJ2-5; 9 bases are a match to TRBD2. The CDR3 contains 15 residues. J lost 2 bases, V lost 4 bases, and 5 bases had no gene match. CDR1 and CDR2 from the germline V gene are MNHEY and SVGEGT.

The J gene is TRBJ1-6, the V gene TRBV20-1, with no clear D. V lost 7 bases, J lost 7 bases, and 17 bases lay in between. Germline V gene lookup returns CDR1 DFQATT and CDR2 SNEGSKA (reference sequence). The CDR3 consists of 14 residues. The CDR3 is CSVGPFSSNSPLHF. CDR3 nucleotide sequence: TGCAGTGTTGGGCCATTTTCTTCGAATTCACCCCTCCACTTT.

This clonotype has just a few counts. V and J are TRBV9 and TRBJ1-6, with a tentative D call TRBD1 (6 bases). Per germline, CDR1 SGDLS and CDR2 YYNGEE. V was cut by 3 bases and J by 17 bases, with 21 bases left in between. CDR3 size: 14 residues. The CDR3 DNA reads TGTGCCAGCAGCGCGTCCGATGGGTTAGCAGGGGTCCACTTT. This codes for CASSASDGLAGVHF.

This clonotype was counted at least ten times. The gene calls are TRBV15 and TRBJ2-7, with D possibly being TRBD1 (6 bases). The germline CDR1 and CDR2 sequences are LNHNV and YYDKDF (reference sequence). Trimming shortened V by 0 bases and J by 5 bases, and 14 bases separated the two germline ends. This CDR3 contains 15 residues. The CDR3 protein is CATSRDKTGINEQYV. The CDR3 DNA reads as TGTGCCACCAGCAGAGATAAAACAGGGATTAACGAGCAGTACGTC.

V and J are TRBV27 and TRBJ2-7; 12 nucleotides match TRBD1. The V segment lost 2 bases and the J segment 3 bases; nucleotides outside the gene matches: 8. The CDR3 spans 17 residues. Per the germline V gene, CDR1 is MNHEY and CDR2 is SMNVEV (reference sequence). The CDR3: CASSLGTGTGGYYEQYF. As DNA, the CDR3 is TGTGCCAGCAGTTTAGGGACCGGGACAGGGGGCTACTACGAGCAGTACTTC.

This clonotype was seen more than once but under ten times. The chain uses TRBV20-1 and TRBJ2-5; 8 nucleotides agree with TRBD2. The V and J ends lost 3 bases and 5 bases, in that order; junction bases with no gene match: 5. The CDR3 runs to 13 residues. Germline V gene lookup returns CDR1 DFQATT and CDR2 SNEGSKA (reference sequence). The CDR3 DNA reads as TGCAGTGCTAGTCTCGGCGGGGGGGAGACCCAGTACTTC. It is translated as CSASLGGGETQYF.

This clonotype was seen more than once but under ten times. The chain has TRBV14 and TRBJ1-2; D may be TRBD1 (5 bases). Trimming stripped 5 bases from V and 8 bases from J, with 21 bases between. The CDR3 sequence is 15 residues long. Looked up from germline, CDR1 is SGHDN and CDR2 is FVKESK. This CDR3 is CASSLLQGQVAGYTF. CDR3 bases: TGTGCCAGCAGCTTACTGCAGGGTCAAGTTGCCGGCTACACCTTC.

J is TRBJ2-3 and V is TRBV20-1; no firm D call. CDR3 length: 13 residues. The V end lost 0 bases, the J end lost 6 bases, and 10 bases lay between the germline ends. Germline CDR1 and CDR2: DFQATT and SNEGSKA (reference sequence). The CDR3 region is CSARDSISDTQYF. The CDR3 DNA reads TGCAGTGCTAGAGATTCGATAAGTGATACGCAGTATTTT.

The chain recombines TRBV29-1 with TRBJ2-5, with 7 bases identical to TRBD1. Germline CDR1 and CDR2: SQVTM and ANQGSEA. The V segment lost 6 bases and the J segment 2 bases; nucleotides outside the gene matches: 6. The CDR3 is 13 amino acids. Here the CDR3 reads CSVARTGQETQYF. In nucleotides, the CDR3 is TGCAGCGTCGCCCGGACAGGACAAGAGACCCAGTACTTC.

This sequence joins TRBV4-3 and TRBJ2-3; 9 bases agree with TRBD2. The germline V gene encodes CDR1 LGHNA and CDR2 YSLEER. The CDR3 totals 18 residues. The junction had 10 bases not matched to a gene; V was cut back by 1 base and J by 2 bases. DNA for the CDR3: TGCGCCAGCAGCCAAGGGGGTTCGGCGGGGGGGTACACAGATACGCAGTATTTT. Translated, it gives CASSQGGSAGGYTDTQYF.